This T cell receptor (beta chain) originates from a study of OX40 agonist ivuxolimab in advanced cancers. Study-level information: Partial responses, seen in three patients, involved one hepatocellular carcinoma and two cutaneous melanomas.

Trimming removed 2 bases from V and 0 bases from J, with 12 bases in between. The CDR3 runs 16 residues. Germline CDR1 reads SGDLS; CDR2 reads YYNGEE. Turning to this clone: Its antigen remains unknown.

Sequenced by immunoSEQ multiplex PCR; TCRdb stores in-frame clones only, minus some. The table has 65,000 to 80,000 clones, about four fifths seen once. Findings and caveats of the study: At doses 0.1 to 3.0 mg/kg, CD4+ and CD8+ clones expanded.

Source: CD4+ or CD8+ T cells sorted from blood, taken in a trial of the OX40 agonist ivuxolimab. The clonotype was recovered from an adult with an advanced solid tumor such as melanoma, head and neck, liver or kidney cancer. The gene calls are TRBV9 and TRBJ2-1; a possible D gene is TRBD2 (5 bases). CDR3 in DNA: TGTGCCAGCAGCGTTTCCAGAGCGGCCTCCTACAATGAGCAGTTCTTC. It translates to CASSVSRAASYNEQFF.